This T cell receptor (beta chain) was captured by sequencing in a study of blood T cells in healthy people across ages. Combining a sample-barcoded 5' primer with a J-beta primer mix, a second PCR ran for roughly 6 to 12 cycles. Each of the samples gave a minimum of 2.5 million paired-end reads that contained CDR3. TCRdb used MiXCR to reprocess the 5' RACE reads, holding one entry per CDR3 protein. The data hold 1,800,000 or so distinct CDR3 sequences, with around 40% observed a single time. This CDR3 spans 14 amino acids. Trimming took 7 bases from V and 2 from J, leaving 12 bases between them. Germline V gene lookup returns CDR1 MNHEY and CDR2 SVGAGI.

The specimen was blood. The sequence came from a human donor in good health. The chain uses TRBV6-5 and TRBJ1-5; the D is unclear. The CDR3 region is CASTYRRGNQPQHF. In DNA form, the CDR3 reads TGTGCCAGCACCTACCGTCGAGGCAATCAGCCCCAGCATTTT.